Shown below are 20 T cell receptor beta chains from a single sample sequenced in a study of beta chain features in type 1 diabetes. Which antigens these TCRs recognize remains unknown. Expressed TCRB transcripts were sequenced after all isolated RNA was converted to cDNA. TCRdb keeps only in-frame clones here, not all; method: immunoSEQ multiplex PCR. The sample has some 290,000 clones, about 13% seen once. General study points: Moderately but significantly shorter TCRB CDR3s were found in Type 1 diabetes patients in all four CD4+ subsets.

Material: naive CD4+ T cells from blood. The receptors were sampled from a man aged 25-40 years with type 1 diabetes.

J is TRBJ1-1 and V is TRBV6-4; the match to TRBD1 covers 8 bases. This CDR3 contains 15 residues. In germline, CDR1 is MRHNA, CDR2 SNTAGT. V was clipped by 5 bases and J by 3 bases; unmatched bases: 8. This chain's CDR3 is CASSPGQGRYTEAFF. Written as DNA, the CDR3 is TGTGCCAGCAGTCCCGGACAGGGAAGGTACACTGAAGCTTTCTTT.

The chain uses TRBV7-9 and TRBJ1-1, with TRBD1 matching over 7 bases. Trimming at V came to 3 bases and at J to 5 bases, leaving 3 bases not matched to a gene. CDR3 length: 13 amino acids. Germline CDR1 reads SEHNR; CDR2 reads FQNEAQ (reference sequence). The CDR3 loop is CASSFSTGTEAFF. As DNA, the CDR3 is TGTGCCAGCAGCTTCTCGACAGGGACTGAAGCTTTCTTT.

This clone has only a few counts. The CDR3 bases are TGTGCCAGCAGCCAAATCGACAGGGACTACAATGAGCAGTTCTTC. This codes for CASSQIDRDYNEQFF. The V call is TRBV11-2, the J call TRBJ2-1, with 7 bases fitting TRBD1. With 5 bases clipped from V and 3 bases from J, the junction kept 7 bases outside the gene matches. In germline, CDR1 is SGHAT, CDR2 FQNNGV. The CDR3 loop spans 15 amino acids.

This chain uses TRBV28 with TRBJ1-1; a weak D match, TRBD1 (5 bases). The length of the CDR3 is 12 residues. The ends were cut back, 6 bases at V and 7 bases at J, with 12 bases in the middle. Germline V gene sequence: CDR1 MDHEN, CDR2 SYDVKM. Here the CDR3 DNA reads TGTGCCAGCAGGGGGGGGGACGTTGAAGCTTTCTTT. Translation gives CASRGGDVEAFF.

This sequence joins TRBV18 and TRBJ2-5, with TRBD1 matching over 7 bases. This CDR3 contains 15 residues. The junction had 8 bases not matched to a gene; V was cut back by 5 bases and J by 2 bases. CDR1 and CDR2 from the germline V gene are KGHSH and LQKENI. CDR3 DNA sequence: TGTGCCAGCTCATCCGGGACAGAGAAGCAAGAGACCCAGTACTTC. Translating gives CASSSGTEKQETQYF.

The rearrangement uses TRBV6-5 and TRBJ2-7; 8 bases fit TRBD2. The junction had 4 bases not matched to a gene; V was cut back by 6 bases and J by 0 bases. The CDR3 is 14 amino acids. Germline V gives CDR1 MNHEY, CDR2 SVGAGI. The CDR3 region is CASRLAGSSYEQYF. The CDR3 DNA reads TGTGCCAGCAGGCTAGCGGGTAGCTCCTACGAGCAGTACTTC.

The chain is built from TRBV7-2 and TRBJ2-4, with TRBD1 matching over 8 bases. The germline V gene encodes CDR1 SGHTA and CDR2 FQGNSA. The V gene end was trimmed by 5 bases and the J gene end by 1 base; junction bases not matched to a gene: 7. The CDR3 sequence is 16 residues long. As DNA, the CDR3 is TGTGCCAGCAGCGCTCAGGGGGCGCGGGCCAAAAACATTCAGTACTTC. Protein sequence: CASSAQGARAKNIQYF.

The chain's CDR3 is CASVSSGASYNEQFF. The CDR3 bases are TGTGCCAGCGTTTCAAGCGGGGCATCCTACAATGAGCAGTTCTTC. The V call is TRBV28, the J call TRBJ2-1; 7 bases are shared with TRBD2. Trimming cost V 8 bases and J 1 base; bases outside gene matches: 8. The CDR3 consists of 15 residues. Per germline, CDR1 MDHEN and CDR2 SYDVKM.

There are a few counts of this clone. The rearrangement uses TRBV15 and TRBJ2-3; D possibly corresponds to TRBD1 (6 bases). V was trimmed by 5 bases and J by 0 bases, leaving 12 bases between them. Germline lookup yields CDR1 LNHNV and CDR2 YYDKDF (reference sequence). The CDR3 consists of 15 residues. The CDR3 DNA is TGTGCCACCAGCGAACGACAGGCTAGCACAGATACGCAGTATTTT. Protein product: CATSERQASTDTQYF.

This clone was counted a few times. The J gene is TRBJ2-1, the V gene TRBV5-1; D is possibly TRBD2 (6 bases). From germline, CDR1 is SGHRS and CDR2 YFSETQ. The CDR3 extends over 14 amino acids. Trimming left V 0 bases short and J 3 bases short, with 7 bases between. The CDR3 sequence: CASSLGGIYNEQFF. DNA for the CDR3: TGCGCCAGCAGCTTGGGCGGGATCTACAATGAGCAGTTCTTC.

The chain combines TRBV6-1 with TRBJ2-7, with a possible D match to TRBD1 (6 bases). Deletions cut 1 base from V and 3 bases from J, with 13 bases between. The germline V gene encodes CDR1 MNHNS and CDR2 SASEGT. The CDR3 is 15 residues long. The CDR3 reads CASSEERQAVYEQYF. The CDR3 nucleotides read TGTGCCAGCAGTGAAGAGAGACAGGCTGTCTACGAGCAGTACTTC.

The CDR3, as DNA: TGTGCCAGCAGTGCCGCCGGGACAGAATATGGCTACACCTTC. Its protein is CASSAAGTEYGYTF. The chain has TRBV28 and TRBJ1-2, with 7 bases that match TRBD1. Trimming removed 5 bases from V and 5 bases from J; junction bases left unmatched: 8. In germline, CDR1 is MDHEN, CDR2 SYDVKM. There are 14 residues in the CDR3.

This clone was found a few times. The J gene is TRBJ2-1, the V gene TRBV19; possibly TRBD1 for D (5 bases). Trimming left V 7 bases short and J 6 bases short, with 16 bases between. The CDR3 runs to 14 residues. Germline V CDR1 and CDR2: LNHDA, SQIVND (reference sequence). The CDR3 region is CASTTGYPSNEQFF. The CDR3 coding sequence is TGTGCCAGTACCACAGGTTATCCATCCAATGAGCAGTTCTTC.

This clone was seen a few times. The J gene is TRBJ2-5, the V gene TRBV5-1, with D possibly TRBD2 on 6 matching bases. Trimming stripped 7 bases from V and 5 bases from J, with 18 bases between. Germline V lookup: CDR1 SGHRS, CDR2 YFSETQ. The CDR3 is 14 residues long. In DNA form, the CDR3 reads TGCGCCAGCTCCCCTCCGGATGGGAGGGAGACCCAGTACTTC. This sequence encodes CASSPPDGRETQYF.

This clone was detected a few times. Other DNA sequences in the sample encode the same CDR3. V gene TRBV2 combines with J gene TRBJ1-1; tentatively, D is TRBD1 (6 bases). Germline V gene data show CDR1 as SNHLY and CDR2 as FYNNEI. V was shortened by 3 bases and J by 4 bases, with 9 bases between the two germline ends. The CDR3 extends over 13 amino acids. The CDR3 DNA reads as TGTGCCAGCAGTGAGGAAGGGGGCACTGAAGCTTTCTTT. Protein sequence: CASSEEGGTEAFF.

The chain is built from TRBV28 and TRBJ2-7; 8 positions match TRBD2. The V gene end was trimmed by 2 bases and the J gene end by 6 bases; junction bases not matched to a gene: 0. This CDR3 is 12 amino acids long. The germline V gene has CDR1 MDHEN and CDR2 SYDVKM. CDR3 in amino acids: CASSLSGSEQYF. The DNA for the CDR3 is TGTGCCAGCAGTTTAAGCGGGAGCGAGCAGTACTTC.

This clone turned up a few times. The rearrangement joins TRBV7-8 to TRBJ2-7, with TRBD2 identical over 8 bases. The CDR3 extends over 14 amino acids. Germline-derived CDR1 and CDR2 are SGHVS and FQNEAQ. J lost 7 bases, V lost 4 bases, and 9 bases had no gene match. CDR3 amino acids: CASSSGTRLGEQYF. Written as DNA, the CDR3 is TGTGCCAGCAGCTCCGGGACTAGACTTGGAGAGCAGTACTTC.

The sample holds one count of this clone. This chain joins TRBV5-4 and TRBJ2-6; perhaps TRBD1 as D (5 bases). This CDR3 has 15 residues. Between the trimmed V and J ends, which lost 6 bases and 0 bases, there was a span of 10 bases. Per germline, CDR1 SGHNT and CDR2 YYREEE (reference sequence). CDR3 residues: CASTLTVSGANVLTF. CDR3 bases: TGTGCCAGCACCCTGACAGTCTCTGGGGCCAACGTCCTGACTTTC.

This clone was recorded a few times. The V and J genes are TRBV7-9 and TRBJ2-6, with TRBD2 matching over 7 bases. This CDR3 region has 16 residues. The junction had 6 bases not matched to a gene; V was cut back by 5 bases and J by 2 bases. The germline V gene has CDR1 SEHNR and CDR2 FQNEAQ (reference sequence). The CDR3 nucleotides are TGTGCCAGCAGCCCGGGAGGCTCAACTGGGGCCAACGTCCTGACTTTC. Protein: CASSPGGSTGANVLTF.

This clone has more than one count but fewer than ten. The gene calls are TRBV9 and TRBJ2-1, with D perhaps matching TRBD1 (6 bases). This CDR3 has 14 residues. The V end was cut by 1 base, the J end by 10 bases, with 15 bases between. CDR1 and CDR2 (germline): SGDLS, YYNGEE. The CDR3 DNA reads as TGTGCCAGCAGCGTATCTAACAGGGTACAGGAGCAGTTCTTC. Translation: CASSVSNRVQEQFF.